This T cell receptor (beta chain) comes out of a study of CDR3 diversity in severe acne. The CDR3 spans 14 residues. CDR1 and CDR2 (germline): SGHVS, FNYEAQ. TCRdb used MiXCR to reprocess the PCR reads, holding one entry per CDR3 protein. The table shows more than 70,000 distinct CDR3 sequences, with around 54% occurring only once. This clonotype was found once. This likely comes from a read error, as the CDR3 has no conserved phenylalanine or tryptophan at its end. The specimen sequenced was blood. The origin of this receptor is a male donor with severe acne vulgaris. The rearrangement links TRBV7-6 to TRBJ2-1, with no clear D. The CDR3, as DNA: TGTGCCAGCAGCTTAGGCGGCGCCGACAATGTGCAGTTCTCC. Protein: CASSLGGADNVQFS.